This note documents a single T cell receptor beta chain sequence. Its target is not known. This record comes from a study of brain T cells in children with intractable seizures. Time point indicated: blood from clinic visit 5 months post-surgery; TSC patient then seizure free. Only cases whose brain tissue showed the highest T cell transcript signatures were sequenced. Measured with immunoSEQ multiplex PCR; TCRdb has only the in-frame clones, and not every one. The table records hundreds of thousands of clones, about 94% of them present only once. General study results and limits: Viral specificity was inferred only from CDR3 similarity; HCMV serostatus was unknown.

Unmatched junction bases numbered 3, after V lost 7 bases and J lost 7 bases. This CDR3 region has 14 residues. The germline gives CDR1 KGHDR, CDR2 SFDVKD. The clonotype was recovered from a boy in the first two years of life with tuberous sclerosis and intractable seizures. The input for sequencing was peripheral blood, taken approximately 5 months after surgery. The chain couples TRBV24-1 to TRBJ1-4; 12 nucleotides match TRBD1. The DNA of the CDR3 is TGTGCCACCAGGAGGGACAGGGGGCTTGAAAAACTGTTTTTT. As protein: CATRRDRGLEKLFF.